This T cell receptor (beta chain) was obtained from a study of identifying expanded T cells in peripheral blood. Study outcomes and limitations: About 1.2 clones differed between technical replicates, versus roughly 16 and 20 over time. Clone count variance between roughly two-week samples rose with total template count.

Produced via immunoSEQ multiplex PCR; TCRdb's table is partial and in-frame only. Counted here are under 150,000 clones, around 84% occurring once; the ten biggest clones make up 3.3%. V trimming: 2 bases; J trimming: 6 bases; junction bases outside the gene matches: 2. Per the germline V gene, CDR1 is SQVTM and CDR2 is ANQGSEA. The CDR3 runs 13 residues. Collection occurred without any documented infections or immune events in donors. To note about this clone: The antigen is undetermined.

The chain uses TRBV29-1 and TRBJ1-2, with 11 bases matching TRBD1. The sequencing input was blood. The sequence was collected from a person between 18 and 75 years old in good health. CDR3 in DNA: TGCAGCGTTGAAATGGGACAGGGGGATGGCTACACCTTC. This gives the protein CSVEMGQGDGYTF.